What follows describes a single T cell receptor (beta chain). The antigen remains unidentified. The source of the sample is a study of cytomegalovirus exposure and HLA in healthy donors. Broader study findings: Later analysis placed DRB1 highest and HLA-C lowest in TCR association rates, which differed by HLA locus. Versus the roughly 700-donor mean, an Asian-associated ancestry cluster reportedly showed fewer N-insertions in a later analysis. Altogether, around 160 TCR beta chains were recorded as cytomegalovirus-associated. Immune exposure information available was restricted to CMV serostatus.

Primers for the PCR totalled 60 Vbeta and 13 Jbeta. The protocol was immunoSEQ multiplex PCR, while the TCRdb copy is restricted to in-frame clones and leaves out a portion. The sample comprises fewer than 200,000 clones, 87% of which are singletons, and approximately 0.98% rests with the top ten. J lost 5 bases, V lost 4 bases, and 0 bases had no gene match. Germline V CDR1 and CDR2: SNHLY, FYNNEI. This CDR3 spans 14 amino acids. Source material: PBMCs. This sequence joins TRBV2 and TRBJ2-5, with 14 bases fitting TRBD2. This receptor was identified in a boy between 2 and 10 years old in good health and CMV-seronegative. CDR3 region: CASSGLAGGETQYF. The CDR3 region has the DNA TGTGCCAGCAGTGGACTAGCGGGAGGGGAGACCCAGTACTTC.